Following are 10 T cell receptor beta chains from one sample sequenced in a study of regulatory T cells in long-lasting Graves disease. Documented time point: persistent/refractory GD, antithyroid drugs over 5 years with positive TRAb. PBMCs provided the RNA from which the TCR library was made. In building TCR beta libraries, iRepertoire HTBI primers were used together with Arm-PCR of CDR3 regions. Each CDR3 protein is one row after TCRdb ran MiXCR on the multiplex PCR reads. The sample carries a few hundred thousand distinct CDR3 sequences, approximately 21% recorded once. Sequenced material: peripheral blood mononuclear cells (PBMCs), taken when the disease was refractory, from a patient treated with antithyroid drugs. The source of these receptors is a female donor with Graves disease.

This clonotype has ten or more counts. The V call is TRBV12-3 or TRBV12-4, the J call TRBJ1-5, with a tentative D call TRBD1 (6 bases). V was pared by 5 bases and J by 2 bases, with 10 bases between. CDR3 length: 14 residues. The CDR3 loop reads CASSHRVGNQPQHF. CDR3 nucleotides: TGTGCCAGCAGTCACAGGGTCGGCAATCAGCCCCAGCATTTT.

This clonotype was counted at least ten times. The CDR3 DNA follows: TGTGCCAGCAGCTTCATGACAGGGCAAAAACTGTTTTTT. Translating it yields CASSFMTGQKLFF. The V and J genes are TRBV7-9 and TRBJ1-4, with TRBD1 identical over 7 bases. This CDR3 has 13 residues. Germline lookup yields CDR1 SEHNR and CDR2 FQNEAQ (reference sequence). J was trimmed by 9 bases and V by 3 bases; bases with no gene match: 4.

This clonotype was picked up many times. This chain uses TRBV2 with TRBJ2-5; 10 nucleotides line up with TRBD2. Germline V CDR1 and CDR2: SNHLY, FYNNEI. V dropped 3 bases and J dropped 7; count of bases not matched to a gene: 8. The CDR3 has 15 amino acids. The CDR3 here is CASSEEVAGGATQYF. The CDR3 bases are TGTGCCAGCAGTGAGGAGGTAGCGGGGGGTGCGACCCAGTACTTC.

The chain combines TRBV6-1 with TRBJ2-7; 7 positions match TRBD2. The CDR3 runs to 15 residues. Germline assignment: CDR1 MNHNS and CDR2 SASEGT. Trimming at V came to 4 bases and at J to 2 bases, leaving 8 bases not matched to a gene. This CDR3 reads CASSVMAGEAYEQYF. DNA for the CDR3: TGTGCCAGCAGTGTAATGGCGGGAGAAGCCTACGAGCAGTACTTC.

This clonotype appeared a few times. The chain employs TRBV6-1 and TRBJ2-4; D assignment may be TRBD1 or TRBD2 (6 bases each). With 7 bases removed from V and 7 bases from J, the gap between germline ends came to 20 bases. There are 15 residues in the CDR3. Germline assignment: CDR1 MNHNS and CDR2 SASEGT. For the CDR3, the DNA is TGTGCCAGCACCCCACTCGGGGGCGGACGGAACATTCAGTACTTC. Encoded protein: CASTPLGGGRNIQYF.

The CDR3 DNA reads as TGTGCCAGCAGCTCCGGACAAGGGATGGGAACCTACGAGCAGTACTTC. Translation gives CASSSGQGMGTYEQYF. This chain connects TRBV7-9 to TRBJ2-7; D might be TRBD1 (5 bases). The length of the CDR3 is 16 residues. V lost 4 bases and J 2 bases, leaving 18 bases between the germline ends. The V gene's germline CDR1 is SEHNR and CDR2 FQNEAQ (reference sequence).

The rearrangement joins TRBV20-1 to TRBJ1-1; 9 nucleotides match TRBD1. V shed 2 bases and J 4 bases; nucleotides not matched to a gene: 5. Germline assignment: CDR1 DFQATT and CDR2 SNEGSKA (reference sequence). There are 14 residues in the CDR3. CDR3 nucleotide sequence: TGCAGTGCTAGAACGGGACAGGGAGGCACTGAAGCTTTCTTT. Translating it yields CSARTGQGGTEAFF.

This clonotype was seen a few times. The chain is built from TRBV15 and TRBJ1-4; tentatively, D is TRBD1 (6 bases). The CDR3 has 16 amino acids. With 0 bases removed from V and 3 bases from J, the gap between germline ends came to 11 bases. Germline CDR1 reads LNHNV; CDR2 reads YYDKDF (reference sequence). The CDR3 is CATSRERGGPNEKLFF. CDR3 in DNA: TGTGCCACCAGCAGAGAACGCGGGGGGCCTAATGAAAAACTGTTTTTT.

This clonotype showed up just once. A much more abundant neighbour one base away suggests this may be a read error. V is TRBV6-9 and J is TRBJ2-5; a weak D match, TRBD2 (5 bases). Between the trimmed V and J ends, which lost 3 bases and 5 bases, there was a span of 25 bases. CDR3 size: 18 residues. Germline loops: CDR1 MNHGY, CDR2 SVAAGI. CDR3 loop: CASSYSPGWTGGFETQYF. CDR3 bases: TGTGCCAGCAGTTACTCACCCGGGTGGACTGGCGGTTTTGAGACCCAGTACTTC.

There are a few counts of this clonotype. CDR3 in amino acids: CASSYSPGGMAYEQYF. The CDR3 DNA follows: TGTGCCAGCAGTTACTCTCCAGGGGGGATGGCCTACGAGCAGTACTTC. The rearrangement links TRBV6-2 or TRBV6-3 to TRBJ2-7; the D gene is possibly TRBD1 (7 bases). Germline assignment: CDR1 MNHEY and CDR2 SVGEGT. The CDR3 covers 16 residues. V was trimmed by 0 bases and J by 2 bases, leaving 14 bases between them.